The clone carrying this T cell receptor beta chain has more than one count but fewer than ten. Its matching antigen is unknown. Germline V CDR1 and CDR2: MDHEN, SYDVKM. This CDR3 spans 14 amino acids. J lost 7 bases, V lost 5 bases, and 6 bases had no gene match. The data were obtained in a study of OX40 agonist ivuxolimab in advanced cancers. Points from the study as a whole: Averaging showed that CD8+ T cells had more expanded clones than CD4+ did. Part of the nonresponder group also had normalized T-cell clonal expansion that was low.

Clones were sequenced by immunoSEQ multiplex PCR, and TCRdb holds only the in-frame ones, with some missing. Of about 58,000 clones listed, approximately 78% are singletons. This TCR came from an adult with an advanced solid tumor such as melanoma, head and neck, liver or kidney cancer. The genes are TRBV28 and TRBJ1-5; TRBD1 agrees at 9 bases. The sample here was CD4+ or CD8+ T cells sorted from blood, taken in a trial of the OX40 agonist ivuxolimab. CDR3 in DNA: TGTGCCAGCAGTCCACAGGGGGCAAGGCAGCCCCAGCATTTT. It translates to CASSPQGARQPQHF.